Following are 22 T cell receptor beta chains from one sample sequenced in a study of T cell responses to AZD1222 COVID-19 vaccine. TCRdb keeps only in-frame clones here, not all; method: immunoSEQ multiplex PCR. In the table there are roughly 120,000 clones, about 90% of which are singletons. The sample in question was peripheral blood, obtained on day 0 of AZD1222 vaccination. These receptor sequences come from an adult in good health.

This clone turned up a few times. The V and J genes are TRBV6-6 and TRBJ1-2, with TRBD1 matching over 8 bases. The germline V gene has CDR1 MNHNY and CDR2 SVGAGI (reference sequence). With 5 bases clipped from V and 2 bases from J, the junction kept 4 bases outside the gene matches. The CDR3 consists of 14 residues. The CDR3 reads CASSPQGANYGYTF. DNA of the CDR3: TGTGCCAGCAGTCCCCAGGGGGCAAACTATGGCTACACCTTC.

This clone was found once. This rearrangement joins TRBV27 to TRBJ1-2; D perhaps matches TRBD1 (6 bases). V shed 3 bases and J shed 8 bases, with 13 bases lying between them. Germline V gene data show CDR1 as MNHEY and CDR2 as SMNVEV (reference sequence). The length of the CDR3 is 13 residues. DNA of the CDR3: TGTGCCAGCAGTTTTGCAGGGGCACAAGGCTACACCTTC. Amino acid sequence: CASSFAGAQGYTF.

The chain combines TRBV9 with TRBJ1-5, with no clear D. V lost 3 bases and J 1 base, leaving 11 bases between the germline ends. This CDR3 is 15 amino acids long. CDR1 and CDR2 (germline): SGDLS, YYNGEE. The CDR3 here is CASSAGKGSNQPQHF. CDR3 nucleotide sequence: TGTGCCAGCAGCGCCGGGAAGGGAAGCAATCAGCCCCAGCATTTT.

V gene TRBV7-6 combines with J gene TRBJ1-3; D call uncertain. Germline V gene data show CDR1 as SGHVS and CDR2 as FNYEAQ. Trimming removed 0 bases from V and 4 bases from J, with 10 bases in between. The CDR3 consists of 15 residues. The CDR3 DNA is TGTGCCAGCAGCTTAGCTGTTGTCGGCGGAAACACCATATATTTT. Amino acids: CASSLAVVGGNTIYF.

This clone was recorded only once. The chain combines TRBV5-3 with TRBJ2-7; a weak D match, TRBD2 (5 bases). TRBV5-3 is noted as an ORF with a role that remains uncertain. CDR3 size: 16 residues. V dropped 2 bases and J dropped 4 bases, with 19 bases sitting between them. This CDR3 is CARSFSWTLLDYEQYF. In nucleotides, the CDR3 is TGTGCCAGAAGCTTTTCCTGGACTCTTCTGGATTACGAGCAGTACTTC.

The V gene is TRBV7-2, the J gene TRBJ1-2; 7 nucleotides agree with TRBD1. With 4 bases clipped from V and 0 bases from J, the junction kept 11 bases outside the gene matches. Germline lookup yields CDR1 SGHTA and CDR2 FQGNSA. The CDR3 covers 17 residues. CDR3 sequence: CASSSPDRRATNYGYTF. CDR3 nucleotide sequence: TGTGCCAGCAGCTCTCCGGACAGGAGGGCCACTAACTATGGCTACACCTTC. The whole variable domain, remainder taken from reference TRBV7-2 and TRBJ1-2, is GAGVSQSPSNKVTEKGKDVELRCDPISGHTALYWYRQSLGQGLEFLIYFQGNSAPDKSGLPSDRFSAERTGGSVSTLTIQRTQQEDSAVYLCASSSPDRRATNYGYTFGSGTRLTVV.

CDR3 protein: CASSQDARPNTEAFF. For the CDR3, the DNA is TGCGCCAGCAGCCAAGACGCCCGCCCCAACACTGAAGCTTTCTTT. V usage is TRBV4-1 and J usage is TRBJ1-1; D gene uncertain. V was shortened by 0 bases and J by 2 bases, with 10 bases between the two germline ends. The CDR3 totals 15 residues. Germline loops: CDR1 MGHRA, CDR2 YSYEKL.

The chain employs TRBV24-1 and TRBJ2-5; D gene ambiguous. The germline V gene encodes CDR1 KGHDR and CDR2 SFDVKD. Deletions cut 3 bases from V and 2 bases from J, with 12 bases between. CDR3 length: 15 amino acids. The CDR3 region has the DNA TGTGCCACCAGTGATCTGCTAGGGCGACAAGAGACCCAGTACTTC. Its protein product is CATSDLLGRQETQYF.

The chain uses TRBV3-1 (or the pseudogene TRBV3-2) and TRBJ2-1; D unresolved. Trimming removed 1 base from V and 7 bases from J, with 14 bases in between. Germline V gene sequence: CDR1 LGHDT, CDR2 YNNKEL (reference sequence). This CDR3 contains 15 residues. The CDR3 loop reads CASSQVRVGGNEQFF. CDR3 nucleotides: TGTGCCAGCAGCCAAGTACGGGTAGGTGGAAATGAGCAGTTCTTC.

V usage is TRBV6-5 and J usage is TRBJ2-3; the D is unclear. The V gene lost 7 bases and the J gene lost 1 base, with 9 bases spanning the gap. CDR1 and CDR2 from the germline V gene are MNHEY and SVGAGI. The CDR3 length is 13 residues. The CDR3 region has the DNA TGTGCCAGCACCCCGGATGGCACAGATACGCAGTATTTT. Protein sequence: CASTPDGTDTQYF.

CDR3 bases: TGTGCCTGGAGTAGGGACAAGACAAGAGCCACCATATATTTT. It yields the protein CAWSRDKTRATIYF. The chain combines TRBV30 with TRBJ1-3, with a possible D match to TRBD1 (6 bases). Trimming removed 2 bases from V and 9 bases from J, with 17 bases in between. The CDR3 covers 14 residues. Germline CDR1 GTSNPN, CDR2 SVGIG (reference sequence).

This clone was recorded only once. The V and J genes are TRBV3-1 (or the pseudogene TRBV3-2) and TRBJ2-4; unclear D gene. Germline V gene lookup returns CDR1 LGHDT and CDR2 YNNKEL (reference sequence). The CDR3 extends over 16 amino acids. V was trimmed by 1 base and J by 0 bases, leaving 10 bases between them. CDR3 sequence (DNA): TGTGCCAGCAGCCAAGTATTTGCACTAGCCAAAAACATTCAGTACTTC. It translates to CASSQVFALAKNIQYF.

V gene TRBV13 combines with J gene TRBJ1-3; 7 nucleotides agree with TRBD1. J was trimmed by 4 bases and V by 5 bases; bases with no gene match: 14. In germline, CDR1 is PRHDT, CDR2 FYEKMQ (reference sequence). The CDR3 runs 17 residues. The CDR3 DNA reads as TGTGCCAGCAGCCCTCGACACAGGGGCGGCACCGGAAACACCATATATTTT. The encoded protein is CASSPRHRGGTGNTIYF.

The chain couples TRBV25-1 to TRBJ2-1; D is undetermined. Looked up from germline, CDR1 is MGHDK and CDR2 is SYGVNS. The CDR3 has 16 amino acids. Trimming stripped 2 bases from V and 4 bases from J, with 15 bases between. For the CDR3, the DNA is TGTGCCAGCAGTGAAAGTAACCCAGCGACATACAATGAGCAGTTCTTC. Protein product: CASSESNPATYNEQFF.

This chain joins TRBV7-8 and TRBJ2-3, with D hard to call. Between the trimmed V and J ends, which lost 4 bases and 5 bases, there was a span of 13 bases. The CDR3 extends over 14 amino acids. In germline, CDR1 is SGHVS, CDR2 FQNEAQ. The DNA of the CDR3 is TGTGCCAGCAGCTCAAAAGGCTTTCTAGATACGCAGTATTTT. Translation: CASSSKGFLDTQYF.

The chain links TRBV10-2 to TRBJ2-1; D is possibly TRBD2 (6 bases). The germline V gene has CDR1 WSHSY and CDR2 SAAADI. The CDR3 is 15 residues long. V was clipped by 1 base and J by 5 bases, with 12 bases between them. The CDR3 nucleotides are TGCGCCAGCAGTGAGTGGGCTAGCGCTAACAATGAGCAGTTCTTC. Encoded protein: CASSEWASANNEQFF.

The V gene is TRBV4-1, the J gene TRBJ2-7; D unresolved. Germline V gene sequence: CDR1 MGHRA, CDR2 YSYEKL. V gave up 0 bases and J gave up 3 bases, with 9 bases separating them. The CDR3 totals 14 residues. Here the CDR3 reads CASSQDQRNYEQYF. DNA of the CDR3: TGCGCCAGCAGCCAAGATCAGAGGAACTACGAGCAGTACTTC.

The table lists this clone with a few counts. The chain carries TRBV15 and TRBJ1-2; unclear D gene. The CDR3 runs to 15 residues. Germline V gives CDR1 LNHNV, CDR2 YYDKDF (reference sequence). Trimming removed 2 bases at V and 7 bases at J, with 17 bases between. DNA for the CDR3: TGTGCCACCAGCAGACCGCGTAACGGTGCGGGTGGCTACACCTTC. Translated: CATSRPRNGAGGYTF.

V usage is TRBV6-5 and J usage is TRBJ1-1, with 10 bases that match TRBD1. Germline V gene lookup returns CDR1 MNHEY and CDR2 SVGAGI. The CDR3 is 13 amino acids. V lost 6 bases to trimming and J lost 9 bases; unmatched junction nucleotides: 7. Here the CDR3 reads CASSPGTGEQAFF. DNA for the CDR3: TGTGCCAGCAGCCCCGGGACAGGGGAGCAAGCTTTCTTT.

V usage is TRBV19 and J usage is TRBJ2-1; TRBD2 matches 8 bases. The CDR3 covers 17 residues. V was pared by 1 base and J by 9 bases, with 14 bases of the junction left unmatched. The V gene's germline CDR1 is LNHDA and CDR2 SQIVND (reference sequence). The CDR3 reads CASSIGTGLLAGGEQFF. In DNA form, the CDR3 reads TGTGCCAGTAGTATAGGAACTGGACTACTGGCGGGGGGTGAGCAGTTCTTC.

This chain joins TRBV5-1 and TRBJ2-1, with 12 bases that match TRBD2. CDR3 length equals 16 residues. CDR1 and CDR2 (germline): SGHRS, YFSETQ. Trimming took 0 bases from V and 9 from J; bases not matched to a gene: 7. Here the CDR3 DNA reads TGCGCCAGCAGCTTGGAGGCTAGCGGGAGGGGGACTGAGCAGTTCTTC. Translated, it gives CASSLEASGRGTEQFF.

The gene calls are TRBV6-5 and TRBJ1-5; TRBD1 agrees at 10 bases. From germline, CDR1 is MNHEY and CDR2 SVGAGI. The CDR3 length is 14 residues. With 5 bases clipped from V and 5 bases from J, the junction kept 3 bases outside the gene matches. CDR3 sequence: CASSRQGADQPQHF. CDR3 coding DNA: TGTGCCAGCAGTCGACAGGGGGCTGATCAGCCCCAGCATTTT.